The 21 T cell receptor beta chains presented below share a single source sample, sequenced in a study of Graves' ophthalmopathy and Graves' hyperthyroidism. RNA transcripts were the template, and TCR beta CDR3 regions were amplified from them. HTBI-primed first-round RT-PCR preceded second-round multiplex PCR. One entry per CDR3 protein, called by TCRdb with MiXCR from the multiplex PCR reads. Among some 1.1 million distinct CDR3 sequences listed, about two fifths were seen once. The sample was peripheral blood or thyroid tissue (not recorded which). The source is an adult man with Graves' hyperthyroidism.

This clonotype was recorded many times. DNA of the CDR3: TGTGCCAGCGCGGCGGTCGCGGCCCAGTACTTC. Protein: CASAAVAAQYF. The gene calls are TRBV6-2 or TRBV6-3 and TRBJ2-5; D not resolved. Trimming cost V 8 bases and J 9 bases, with 13 bases left between them. CDR3 length: 11 residues. Germline V gene lookup returns CDR1 MNHEY and CDR2 SVGEGT.

The chain recombines TRBV6-5 with TRBJ1-2; possible D gene TRBD1, 5 bases. This CDR3 has 13 amino acids. Trimming took off 8 bases at V and 6 bases at J, with 16 bases between the two ends. Germline V gene sequence: CDR1 MNHEY, CDR2 SVGAGI. The CDR3 protein is CASLSGRLNGYTF. CDR3 sequence (DNA): TGTGCCAGCTTATCAGGGCGGCTGAATGGCTACACCTTC.

Concerning this clonotype: The junction differs from germline at one of its ends, possibly a read error. J is TRBJ1-2 and V is TRBV20-1, with 12 bases matching TRBD1. The CDR3 totals 15 residues. CDR1 DFQATT and CDR2 SNEGSKA come from the germline V gene (reference sequence). Here the CDR3 DNA reads TGCAGTGTTAGAGATCCAGGGACAGGGGGCGATGGCTACACCTTC. Translation: CSVRDPGTGGDGYTF.

This clonotype was detected many times. The chain employs TRBV10-1 and TRBJ2-2; perhaps TRBD2 as D (6 bases). CDR1 WNHNN and CDR2 SYGVQD come from the germline V gene (reference sequence). Trimming stripped 7 bases from V and 7 bases from J, with 16 bases between. The CDR3 spans 14 residues. The CDR3 protein is CASKFQWEDGELFF. The CDR3 bases are TGCGCCAGCAAATTTCAGTGGGAGGACGGGGAGCTGTTTTTT.

In its sample, this clonotype was seen a few times. The rearrangement uses TRBV12-3 or TRBV12-4 and TRBJ1-5, with TRBD1 identical over 8 bases. Trimming cost V 4 bases and J 4 bases; bases outside gene matches: 9. The CDR3 is 16 residues long. The CDR3 DNA follows: TGTGCCAGCAGTTCACTGGACAGGGTAAGAAATCAGCCCCAGCATTTT. The encoded protein is CASSSLDRVRNQPQHF.

The gene calls are TRBV30 and TRBJ1-1; D may be TRBD1 (5 bases). The CDR3 is 13 residues long. Germline-derived CDR1 and CDR2 are GTSNPN and SVGIG (reference sequence). The germline V and J ends were trimmed by 2 bases and 3 bases, with 10 bases remaining between them. This CDR3 is CAWSSRGDTEAFF. In DNA form, the CDR3 reads TGTGCCTGGAGTTCCCGGGGGGACACTGAAGCTTTCTTT. Together with reference TRBV30 and TRBJ1-1, the CDR3 gives the full variable domain: SQTIHQWPATLVQPVGSPLSLECTVEGTSNPNLYWYRQAAGRGLQLLFYSVGIGQISSEVPQNLSASRPQDRQFILSSKKLLLSDSGFYLCAWSSRGDTEAFFGQGTRLTVV.

About this clonotype: A clone one base away is much larger, so this may be a read error. Because the CDR3 is missing its conserved closing phenylalanine or tryptophan, this is likely a read error. The V call is TRBV19, the J call TRBJ1-2, with TRBD1 identical over 8 bases. V dropped 7 bases and J dropped 4; count of bases not matched to a gene: 11. The germline gives CDR1 LNHDA, CDR2 SQIVND (reference sequence). The CDR3 has 15 residues. CDR3 DNA sequence: TGTGCCAGTACCCAAGGGACAGGCGGGGGCTATGGCTACACCCTC. Translation gives CASTQGTGGGYGYTL.

This clonotype was observed at least ten times. The chain couples TRBV20-1 to TRBJ1-4; no reliable D call. The germline V and J ends were trimmed by 3 bases and 7 bases, with 6 bases remaining between them. Germline V gives CDR1 DFQATT, CDR2 SNEGSKA (reference sequence). The CDR3 totals 11 residues. The CDR3 spells CSASEIEKLFF. The CDR3 nucleotides read TGCAGTGCTAGCGAGATTGAAAAACTGTTTTTT.

This chain links TRBV20-1 with TRBJ1-6; D may be TRBD1 (5 bases). The ends were cut back, 6 bases at V and 9 bases at J, with 15 bases in the middle. The CDR3 length is 13 residues. Germline CDR1 and CDR2: DFQATT and SNEGSKA (reference sequence). The CDR3 DNA reads as TGCAGTGCCGGACGCATTCAGGGTTCACCCCTCCACTTT. Amino acids: CSAGRIQGSPLHF.

This clonotype has ten or more counts. This sequence joins TRBV7-2 and TRBJ1-2; the D is unclear. V gave up 0 bases and J gave up 6 bases, with 11 bases separating them. Per germline, CDR1 SGHTA and CDR2 FQGNSA. This CDR3 contains 14 residues. The CDR3 region has the DNA TGTGCCAGCAGCTTAGCTAGGTGGGAACATGGCTACACCTTC. Amino acid sequence: CASSLARWEHGYTF.

This clonotype was observed many times. The CDR3 nucleotides are TGTGCCAGCAGCTTAGTAGGGGGGAGGGGCAATCAGCCCCAGCATTTT. Protein: CASSLVGGRGNQPQHF. The chain combines TRBV7-2 with TRBJ1-5, with a weak D call TRBD1 (6 bases). There are 16 residues in the CDR3. V gave up 1 base and J gave up 2 bases, with 12 bases separating them. Per the germline V gene, CDR1 is SGHTA and CDR2 is FQGNSA.

Many counts were recorded for this clonotype. This chain connects TRBV29-1 to TRBJ2-2; TRBD1 matches 8 bases. CDR3 size: 14 residues. V lost 5 bases to trimming and J lost 7 bases; unmatched junction nucleotides: 9. Germline CDR1 reads SQVTM; CDR2 reads ANQGSEA. The CDR3 nucleotides read TGCAGCGTTCCCAGGGGGCGCGTAGACGGGGAGCTGTTTTTT. It yields the protein CSVPRGRVDGELFF.

The V and J genes are TRBV24-1 and TRBJ2-7; D is uncertain. Per the germline V gene, CDR1 is KGHDR and CDR2 is SFDVKD. V was cut by 2 bases and J by 6 bases, with 7 bases left in between. This CDR3 has 12 residues. Here the CDR3 reads CATSDSGPEQYF. In DNA, the CDR3 is TGTGCCACCAGTGATTCAGGCCCCGAGCAGTACTTC.

This clonotype was found many times. The V gene is TRBV20-1, the J gene TRBJ2-7; 8 bases fit TRBD1. The CDR3 totals 13 residues. Germline CDR1 and CDR2: DFQATT and SNEGSKA (reference sequence). V dropped 8 bases and J dropped 2; count of bases not matched to a gene: 8. CDR3 DNA: TGCAGTACCTCCGGGACAGGACCCTACGAGCAGTACTTC. It encodes CSTSGTGPYEQYF.

Ten or more counts support this clonotype. The chain links TRBV19 to TRBJ2-2; TRBD1 matches 10 bases. CDR3 length: 16 residues. Losses at the gene ends were 6 bases for V and 7 bases for J; bases not matched to a gene: 11. Germline lookup yields CDR1 LNHDA and CDR2 SQIVND (reference sequence). CDR3 DNA sequence: TGTGCCAGTAGCCTGGGACAGGGGATTATCGGCGGGGAGCTGTTTTTT. This gives the protein CASSLGQGIIGGELFF.

This clonotype was recorded many times. This sequence joins TRBV5-4 and TRBJ2-5, with TRBD1 matching over 7 bases. Germline CDR1 and CDR2: SGHNT and YYREEE (reference sequence). This CDR3 region has 14 residues. Trimming took 1 base from V and 5 from J; bases not matched to a gene: 5. The CDR3 region is CASSLTGDGETQYF. CDR3 DNA sequence: TGTGCCAGCAGCTTGACAGGGGATGGGGAGACCCAGTACTTC.

This clonotype has at least ten counts. This CDR3 is CSARESRGNTEAFF. CDR3 nucleotide sequence: TGCAGTGCTAGAGAGAGTAGGGGGAACACTGAAGCTTTCTTT. V gene TRBV20-1 combines with J gene TRBJ1-1, with D possibly TRBD1 on 5 matching bases. The germline V gene has CDR1 DFQATT and CDR2 SNEGSKA (reference sequence). Trimming took 0 bases from V and 1 from J, leaving 9 bases between them. This CDR3 contains 14 residues.

This clonotype has at least ten counts. The CDR3 region is CASTIRQGPYEQYF. CDR3 DNA: TGTGCCAGCACCATTCGACAGGGTCCCTACGAGCAGTACTTC. The J gene is TRBJ2-7, the V gene TRBV13, with 7 bases fitting TRBD1. Germline-derived CDR1 and CDR2 are PRHDT and FYEKMQ (reference sequence). The CDR3 contains 14 residues. V shed 7 bases and J 2 bases; nucleotides not matched to a gene: 8.

Of note for this clonotype: One end of the junction is discordant with germline, which a read error may explain. J is TRBJ1-1 and V is TRBV5-1; TRBD1 agrees at 8 bases. There are 14 residues in the CDR3. The germline V gene has CDR1 SGHRS and CDR2 YFSETQ. The CDR3 coding sequence is TGCGCCAGCGGCGTGAGGACAGGGAACACTGAAGCCTTCTTT. Translation: CASGVRTGNTEAFF.

This clonotype came up many times. The chain has TRBV7-2 and TRBJ2-5, with 8 bases lining up with TRBD2. Germline loops: CDR1 SGHTA, CDR2 FQGNSA. This CDR3 comprises 17 residues. After removal of 4 bases from V and 2 bases from J, the junction contained 12 bases not matched to a gene. In DNA, the CDR3 is TGTGCCAGCAGCTCACGACTGACTAGCGTGGGGCAAGAGACCCAGTACTTC. It encodes CASSSRLTSVGQETQYF.

V gene TRBV30 combines with J gene TRBJ1-2; D remains ambiguous. Trimming removed 3 bases from V and 3 bases from J, with 8 bases in between. CDR3 size: 12 residues. CDR1 and CDR2 from the germline V gene are GTSNPN and SVGIG (reference sequence). CDR3 region: CAWSGYDYGYTF. In nucleotides, the CDR3 is TGTGCCTGGAGCGGTTACGACTATGGCTACACCTTC.